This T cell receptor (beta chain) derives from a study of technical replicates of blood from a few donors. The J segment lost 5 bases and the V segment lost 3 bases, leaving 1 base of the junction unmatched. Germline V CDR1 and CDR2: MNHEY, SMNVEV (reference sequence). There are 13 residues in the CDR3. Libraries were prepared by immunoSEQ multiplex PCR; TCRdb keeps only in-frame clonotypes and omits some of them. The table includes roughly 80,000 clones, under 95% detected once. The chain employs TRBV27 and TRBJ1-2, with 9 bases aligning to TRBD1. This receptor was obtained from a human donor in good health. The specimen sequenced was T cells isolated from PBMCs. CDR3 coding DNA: TGTGCCAGCAGTTTCGGGACAGGGTATGGCTACACCTTC. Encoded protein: CASSFGTGYGYTF.